This T cell receptor beta chain was observed in a study of CD8 T cells in Susac syndrome. The RNA, roughly 0.45 to 1 ug, was put through reverse transcription using random hexamers. TCR beta CDR3 was amplified by immunoSEQ covering 54 Vbeta and 13 Jbeta. TCRdb re-analysed the immunoSEQ multiplex PCR reads in MiXCR, keeping a single row per CDR3 protein. In the table there are about 140,000 distinct CDR3 sequences, approximately 95% of which are singletons. The V segment lost 6 bases and the J segment 3 bases; nucleotides outside the gene matches: 10. Germline CDR1 reads MGHDK; CDR2 reads SYGVNS. The CDR3 sequence is 15 residues long.

The chain employs TRBV25-1 and TRBJ1-2, with 7 bases fitting TRBD1. The source of this sequence is a human donor with multiple sclerosis. The sample comprised CD4+ T cells from PBMCs. Written as DNA, the CDR3 is TGTGCCAGCAGAGGAGTAGAGGGGGCTGACTATGGCTACACCTTC. This codes for CASRGVEGADYGYTF.